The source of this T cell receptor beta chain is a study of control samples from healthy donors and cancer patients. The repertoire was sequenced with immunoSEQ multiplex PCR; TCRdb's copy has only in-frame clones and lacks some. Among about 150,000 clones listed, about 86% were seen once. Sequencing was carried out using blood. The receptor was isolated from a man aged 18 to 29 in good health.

CDR3 sequence: CASSSQGGEAFF. The CDR3 DNA sequence: TGTGCCAGCAGTTCCCAGGGCGGGGAAGCTTTCTTT. This chain connects TRBV12-3 or TRBV12-4 to TRBJ1-1, with a weak D call TRBD1 (5 bases). Trimming pared 4 bases from V and 8 bases from J, leaving 11 bases between. The length of the CDR3 is 12 residues.